Presented here are 7 T cell receptor beta chains from one specimen sequenced in a study of T cells in Graves' hyperthyroidism and ophthalmopathy. TCR beta CDR3 regions were amplified from RNA transcripts. An initial round of RT-PCR targeting the TCR CDR3 relied on the HTBI primer set. From the multiplex PCR reads, TCRdb called clonotypes with MiXCR, one entry per CDR3 protein. Of 250,000 to 300,000 distinct CDR3 sequences listed, over 12% are singletons. The sample taken for sequencing was blood. The source is a woman in her forties or fifties with Graves' hyperthyroidism that later progressed to Graves' ophthalmopathy.

This clonotype has just a few counts. The V gene is TRBV9, the J gene TRBJ1-2, with 8 nucleotides matching TRBD1. The CDR3 extends over 17 amino acids. The J segment lost 0 bases and the V segment lost 6 bases, leaving 13 bases of the junction unmatched. Germline assignment: CDR1 SGDLS and CDR2 YYNGEE. CDR3 protein: CASTLGTGGATNYGYTF. CDR3 in DNA: TGTGCCAGCACCCTAGGGACAGGAGGCGCAACTAACTATGGCTACACCTTC.

In this sample, this clonotype turned up a few times. The V call is TRBV5-1, the J call TRBJ1-2, with 8 nucleotides matching TRBD1. Germline V CDR1 and CDR2: SGHRS, YFSETQ. J lost 4 bases, V lost 9 bases, and 8 bases had no gene match. The CDR3 has 13 amino acids. The CDR3 reads CAIRRDRSYGYTF. DNA of the CDR3: TGCGCCATCCGCCGGGACAGGTCCTATGGCTACACCTTC.

The rearrangement uses TRBV7-9 and TRBJ1-1; D is uncertain. CDR1 and CDR2 from the germline V gene are SEHNR and FQNEAQ (reference sequence). V was shortened by 10 bases and J by 1 base, with 19 bases between the two germline ends. This CDR3 region has 15 residues. CDR3 coding DNA: TGTGCCACCGACTCTTGGGCACACCAGAACACTGAAGCTTTCTTT. Its translation is CATDSWAHQNTEAFF.

The V call is TRBV5-1, the J call TRBJ1-1; D unclear. V dropped 0 bases and J dropped 7 bases, with 13 bases sitting between them. The CDR3 runs 14 residues. Per the germline V gene, CDR1 is SGHRS and CDR2 is YFSETQ. CDR3 region: CASSLGARGDEAFF. In nucleotides, the CDR3 is TGCGCCAGCAGCTTGGGGGCCCGCGGGGATGAAGCTTTCTTT.

This clonotype occurred many times. The chain recombines TRBV5-1 with TRBJ2-5; TRBD2 matches at 13 bases. Trimming cost V 6 bases and J 5 bases; bases outside gene matches: 13. The CDR3 spans 17 residues. Germline CDR1 is SGHRS and CDR2 is YFSETQ. The chain's CDR3 is CASMRLAGGAGIETQYF. In DNA form, the CDR3 reads TGCGCCAGCATGAGACTAGCGGGAGGTGCGGGAATCGAGACCCAGTACTTC.

This clonotype was detected many times. The V and J genes are TRBV6-5 and TRBJ2-7; 9 positions agree with TRBD1. CDR1 is MNHEY, CDR2 SVGAGI, per germline. This CDR3 is built from 14 residues. With 4 bases clipped from V and 2 bases from J, the junction kept 3 bases outside the gene matches. CDR3 coding DNA: TGTGCCAGCAGTTCAAGACAGGGGGCCTACGAGCAGTACTTC. Translation gives CASSSRQGAYEQYF.

The chain carries TRBV5-4 and TRBJ1-3; D gene unclear. CDR1 SGHNT and CDR2 YYREEE come from the germline V gene (reference sequence). Trimming cost V 4 bases and J 0 bases, with 11 bases left between them. CDR3 length: 15 residues. The DNA of the CDR3 is TGTGCCAGCAGCCGTGGAGGGAACTCTGGAAACACCATATATTTT. Protein product: CASSRGGNSGNTIYF.